What follows is one TCR beta chain and its context. The repertoire was sequenced with immunoSEQ multiplex PCR; TCRdb's copy has only in-frame clones and lacks some. The table lists around 2,100,000 clones, around 96% of them singletons. This specimen belongs to a study of shared clonotypes between healthy human individuals. Unmatched junction bases numbered 13, after V lost 4 bases and J lost 3 bases. The CDR3 extends over 17 amino acids. The germline CDR1 and CDR2 sequences are MGHRA and YSYEKL. Naive CD8 cells, CD45RO-negative and positively selected for CCR7, excluded terminally differentiated effector memory CD45RA+ cells.

The genes are TRBV4-1 and TRBJ2-7, with 9 bases matching TRBD2. Sequencing was carried out using naive CD8+ T cells sorted from blood. The sequence derives from a man aged 18 to 29 in good health. CDR3 amino acids: CASSPQRGREGLYEQYF. The CDR3 region has the DNA TGCGCCAGCAGCCCTCAAAGGGGGCGGGAGGGCCTCTACGAGCAGTACTTC.